Included here is one TCR beta chain sequence, with context. The antigen is unknown. With 60 Vbeta and 13 Jbeta primers, the PCR was carried out. Sequenced by immunoSEQ multiplex PCR; TCRdb stores in-frame clones only, minus some. In the table there are about 160,000 clones, roughly 83% of which are singletons. V gave up 2 bases and J gave up 10 bases; unmatched junction bases: 13. This CDR3 spans 17 amino acids. CDR1 is PRHDT and CDR2 is FYEKMQ in the germline V gene (reference sequence). This entry is derived from a study of cytomegalovirus exposure and HLA in healthy donors. Study outcomes and limitations: HLA alleles were associated with roughly 15,000 TCR beta sequences in a later analysis at 0.05 false discovery rate. A later analysis, which compared TCR beta chains of equal frequency, found the HLA-associated ones more clonally expanded. As a later analysis revealed, the rate of TCR association differed by HLA locus, with DRB1 most and HLA-C fewest.

This sequence was found in a man aged 30-40 years in good health and CMV-seronegative. The sample comprised PBMCs. The chain carries TRBV13 and TRBJ2-1, with 11 bases matching TRBD2. This CDR3 is CASSLIAASGGSKEQFF. In nucleotides, the CDR3 is TGTGCCAGCAGCTTAATCGCGGCTAGCGGGGGGTCCAAGGAGCAGTTCTTC.